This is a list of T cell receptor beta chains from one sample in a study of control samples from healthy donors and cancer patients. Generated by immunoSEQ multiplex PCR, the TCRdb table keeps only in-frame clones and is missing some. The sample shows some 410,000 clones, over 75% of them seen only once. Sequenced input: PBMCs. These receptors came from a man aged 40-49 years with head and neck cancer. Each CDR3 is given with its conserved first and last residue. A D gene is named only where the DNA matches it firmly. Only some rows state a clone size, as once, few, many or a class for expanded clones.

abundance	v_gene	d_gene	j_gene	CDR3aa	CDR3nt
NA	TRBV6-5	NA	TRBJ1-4	CASSFDRSTNEKLFF	TGTGCCAGCAGTTTTGACAGATCAACTAATGAAAAACTGTTTTTT
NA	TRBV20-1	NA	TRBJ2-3	CSASPDTQYF	TGCAGTGCTAGTCCCGATACGCAGTATTTT
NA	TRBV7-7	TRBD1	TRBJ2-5	CASSPDRGPGETQYF	TGTGCTAGCAGCCCGGACAGGGGGCCGGGTGAGACCCAGTACTTC
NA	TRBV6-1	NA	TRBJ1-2	CASSLGEYGYTF	TGTGCCAGCAGTTTGGGAGAATATGGCTACACCTTC
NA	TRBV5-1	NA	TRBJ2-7	CASSSGPGSYEQYF	TGCGCCAGCAGCTCCGGTCCCGGCTCCTACGAGCAGTACTTC
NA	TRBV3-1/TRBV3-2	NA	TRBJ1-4	CASSQDQWGSGEKLFF	TGTGCCAGCAGCCAAGATCAATGGGGCTCGGGTGAAAAACTGTTTTTT
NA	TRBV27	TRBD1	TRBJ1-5	CASSPLTGGLGKPQHF	TGTGCCAGCAGTCCCTTGACAGGGGGCCTCGGTAAGCCCCAGCATTTT
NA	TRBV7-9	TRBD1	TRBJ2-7	CASSSDPTGGNEQYF	TGTGCCAGCAGCTCGGACCCGACAGGGGGCAACGAGCAGTACTTC
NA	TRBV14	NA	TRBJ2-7	CASSHYRVPYEQYF	TGTGCCAGCAGCCATTACAGGGTACCCTACGAGCAGTACTTC
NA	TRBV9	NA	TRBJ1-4	CASSLDNEKLFF	TGTGCCAGCAGCCTCGACAATGAAAAACTGTTTTTT
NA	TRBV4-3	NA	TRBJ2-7	CASSQELIGLYEQYF	TGCGCCAGCAGCCAAGAATTGATAGGCCTCTACGAGCAGTACTTC
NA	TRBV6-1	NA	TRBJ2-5	CASSEGGGQETQYF	TGTGCCAGCAGTGAAGGAGGGGGTCAAGAGACCCAGTACTTC
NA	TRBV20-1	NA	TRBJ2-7	CSATSSYEQYF	TGCAGTGCTACCTCCTCCTACGAGCAGTACTTC
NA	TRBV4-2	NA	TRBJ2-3	CASSQDLQGTDTQYF	TGTGCCAGCAGCCAAGATTTACAGGGCACAGATACGCAGTATTTT
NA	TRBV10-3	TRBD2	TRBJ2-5	CATLAGAGGETQYF	TGTGCCACTCTAGCGGGAGCTGGAGGAGAGACCCAGTACTTC
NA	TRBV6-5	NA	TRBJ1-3	CATRSSGNTIYF	TGTGCCACCCGGAGCTCTGGAAACACCATATATTTT
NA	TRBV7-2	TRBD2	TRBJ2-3	CASTKGTTYRTDTQYF	TGTGCCAGCACTAAGGGGACTACCTACCGCACAGATACGCAGTATTTT
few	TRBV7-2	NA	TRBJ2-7	CASSSYHEQYF	TGTGCCAGCAGCTCCTACCACGAGCAGTACTTC
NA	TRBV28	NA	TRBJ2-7	CASLPDRGAHEQYF	TGTGCCAGCCTCCCGGATCGGGGGGCCCACGAGCAGTACTTC
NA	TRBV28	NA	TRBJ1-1	CASNYPGQGPLVNTEAFF	TGTGCCAGCAACTACCCGGGGCAGGGCCCACTTGTGAACACTGAAGCTTTCTTT
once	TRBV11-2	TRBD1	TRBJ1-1	CASSSSDRVNTEAFF	TGTGCCAGCAGCTCATCGGACAGGGTGAACACTGAAGCTTTCTTT
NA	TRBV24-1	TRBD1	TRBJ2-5	CATSDTGQVETQYF	TGTGCCACCAGTGATACGGGACAGGTCGAGACCCAGTACTTC
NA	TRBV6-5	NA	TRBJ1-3	CASRLTRTAGNTIYF	TGTGCCAGCAGGCTAACCCGGACAGCTGGAAACACCATATATTTT
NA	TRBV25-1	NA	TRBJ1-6	CASSRSSGSPLHF	TGTGCCAGCAGCCGGTCCTCCGGGTCACCCCTCCACTTT
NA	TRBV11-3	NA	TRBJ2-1	CASSLGSNNNEQFF	TGTGCCAGCAGCTTGGGCTCTAATAACAATGAGCAGTTCTTC
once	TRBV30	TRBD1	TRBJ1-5	CAWRFRGQGTGGNQPQHF	TGTGCCTGGAGGTTCCGGGGACAGGGTACTGGTGGCAATCAGCCCCAGCATTTT
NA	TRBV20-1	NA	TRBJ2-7	CSAGDLYEQYF	TGCAGTGCGGGCGACCTCTACGAGCAGTACTTC
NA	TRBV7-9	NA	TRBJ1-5	CASSSAGTGNQPQHF	TGTGCCAGCAGCTCAGCCGGGACGGGCAATCAGCCCCAGCATTTT
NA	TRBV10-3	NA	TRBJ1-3	CAISRQSSGNTIYF	TGTGCCATCAGTCGGCAGTCCTCTGGAAACACCATATATTTT
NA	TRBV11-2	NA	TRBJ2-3	CASSLDLTDTQYF	TGTGCCAGCAGCTTAGACCTCACAGATACGCAGTATTTT
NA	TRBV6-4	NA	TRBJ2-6	CASSEGSGANVLTF	TGTGCCAGCAGTGAAGGCTCTGGGGCCAACGTCCTGACTTTC
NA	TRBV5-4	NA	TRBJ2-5	CASSQPGQQQETQYF	TGTGCCAGCAGCCAGCCGGGACAACAGCAAGAGACCCAGTACTTC
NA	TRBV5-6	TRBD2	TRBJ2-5	CASSSPPGLAGFGETQYF	TGTGCCAGCAGCTCACCCCCGGGACTAGCGGGGTTTGGAGAGACCCAGTACTTC
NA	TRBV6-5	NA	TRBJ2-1	CASTGGSYNEQFF	TGTGCCAGCACGGGCGGCTCCTACAATGAGCAGTTCTTC
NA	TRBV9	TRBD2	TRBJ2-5	CASSAGGQQETQYF	TGTGCCAGCAGCGCGGGGGGGCAGCAAGAGACCCAGTACTTC
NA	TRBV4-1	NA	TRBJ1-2	CASSQETGHYGYTF	TGCGCCAGCAGCCAAGAAACTGGTCACTATGGCTACACCTTC